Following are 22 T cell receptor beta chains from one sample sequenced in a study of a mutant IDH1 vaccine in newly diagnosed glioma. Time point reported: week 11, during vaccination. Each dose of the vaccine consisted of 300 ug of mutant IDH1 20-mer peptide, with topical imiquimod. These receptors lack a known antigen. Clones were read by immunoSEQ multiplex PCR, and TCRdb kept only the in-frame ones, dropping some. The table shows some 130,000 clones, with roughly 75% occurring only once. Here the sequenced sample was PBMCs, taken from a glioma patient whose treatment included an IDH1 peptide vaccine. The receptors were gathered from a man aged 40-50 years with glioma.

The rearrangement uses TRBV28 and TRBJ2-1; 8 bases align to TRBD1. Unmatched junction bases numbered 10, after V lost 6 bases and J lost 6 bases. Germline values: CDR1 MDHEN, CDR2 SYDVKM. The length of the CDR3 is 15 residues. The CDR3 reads CASSPWDRTFNEQFF. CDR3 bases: TGTGCCAGCAGCCCCTGGGACAGGACCTTCAATGAGCAGTTCTTC.

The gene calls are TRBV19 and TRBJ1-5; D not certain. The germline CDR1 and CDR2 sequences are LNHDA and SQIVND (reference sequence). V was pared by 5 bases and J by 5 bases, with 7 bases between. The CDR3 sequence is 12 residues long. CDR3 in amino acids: CASSPRDQPQHF. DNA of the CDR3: TGTGCCAGTAGTCCTAGGGATCAGCCCCAGCATTTT. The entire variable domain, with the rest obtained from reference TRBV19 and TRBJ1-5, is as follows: DGGITQSPKYLFRKEGQNVTLSCEQNLNHDAMYWYRQDPGQGLRLIYYSQIVNDFQKGDIAEGYSVSREKKESFPLTVTSAQKNPTAFYLCASSPRDQPQHFGDGTRLSIL.

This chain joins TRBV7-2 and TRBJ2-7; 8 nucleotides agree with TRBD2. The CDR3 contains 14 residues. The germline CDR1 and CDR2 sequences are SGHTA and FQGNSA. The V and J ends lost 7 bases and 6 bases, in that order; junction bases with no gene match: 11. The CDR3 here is CASMSPGGVSEQYF. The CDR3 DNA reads TGTGCCAGCATGTCCCCGGGAGGGGTTAGCGAGCAGTACTTC. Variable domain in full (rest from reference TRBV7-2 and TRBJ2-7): GAGVSQSPSNKVTEKGKDVELRCDPISGHTALYWYRQSLGQGLEFLIYFQGNSAPDKSGLPSDRFSAERTGGSVSTLTIQRTQQEDSAVYLCASMSPGGVSEQYFGPGTRLTVT.

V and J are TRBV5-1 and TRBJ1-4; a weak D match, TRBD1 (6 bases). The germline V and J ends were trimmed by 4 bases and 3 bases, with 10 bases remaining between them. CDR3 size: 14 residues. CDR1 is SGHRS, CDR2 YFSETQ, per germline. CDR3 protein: CASSGQFPNEKLFF. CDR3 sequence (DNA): TGCGCCAGCAGCGGACAGTTTCCTAATGAAAAACTGTTTTTT.

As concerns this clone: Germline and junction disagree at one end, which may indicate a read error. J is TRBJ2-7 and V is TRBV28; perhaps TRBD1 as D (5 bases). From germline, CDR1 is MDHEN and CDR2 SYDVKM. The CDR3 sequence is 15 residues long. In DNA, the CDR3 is TGTGCCAGCAGTCGGACACCTAGGTCTTCCTCCGAGCAGTACTTC. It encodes CASSRTPRSSSEQYF.

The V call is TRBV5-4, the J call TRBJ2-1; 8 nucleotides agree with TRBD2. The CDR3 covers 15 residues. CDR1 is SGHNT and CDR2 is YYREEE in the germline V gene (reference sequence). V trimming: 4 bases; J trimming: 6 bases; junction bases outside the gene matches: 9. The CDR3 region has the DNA TGTGCCAGCAGCACCGGGACTAGTTTTTCCAATGAGCAGTTCTTC. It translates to CASSTGTSFSNEQFF.

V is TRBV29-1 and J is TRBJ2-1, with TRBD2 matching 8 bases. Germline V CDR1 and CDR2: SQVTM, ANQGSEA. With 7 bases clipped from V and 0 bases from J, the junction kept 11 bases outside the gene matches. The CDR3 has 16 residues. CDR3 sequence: CSGTSSDPSSYNEQFF. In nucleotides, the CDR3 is TGCAGCGGGACTAGCTCGGATCCTAGCTCCTACAATGAGCAGTTCTTC.

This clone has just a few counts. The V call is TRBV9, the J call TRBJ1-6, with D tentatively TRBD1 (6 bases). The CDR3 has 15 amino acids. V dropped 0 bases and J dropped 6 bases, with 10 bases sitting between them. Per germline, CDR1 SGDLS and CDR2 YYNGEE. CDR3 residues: CASSVAGTPNSPLHF. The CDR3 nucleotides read TGTGCCAGCAGCGTAGCTGGGACACCTAATTCACCCCTCCACTTT. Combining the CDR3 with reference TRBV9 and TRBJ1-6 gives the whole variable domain DSGVTQTPKHLITATGQRVTLRCSPRSGDLSVYWYQQSLDQGLQFLIQYYNGEERAKGNILERFSAQQFPDLHSELNLSSLELGDSALYFCASSVAGTPNSPLHFGNGTRLTVT.

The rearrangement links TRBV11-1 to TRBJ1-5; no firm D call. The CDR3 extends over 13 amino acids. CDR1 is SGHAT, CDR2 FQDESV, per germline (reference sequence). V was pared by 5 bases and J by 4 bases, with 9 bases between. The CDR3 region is CASSPSPNQPQHF. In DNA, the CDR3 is TGTGCCAGCAGCCCCTCCCCTAATCAGCCCCAGCATTTT.

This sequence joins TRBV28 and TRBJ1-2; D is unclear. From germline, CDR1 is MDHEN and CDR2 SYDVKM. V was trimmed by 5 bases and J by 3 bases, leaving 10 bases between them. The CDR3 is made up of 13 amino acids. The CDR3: CASSTLPHYGYTF. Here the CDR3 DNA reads TGTGCCAGCAGTACCCTACCCCACTATGGCTACACCTTC.

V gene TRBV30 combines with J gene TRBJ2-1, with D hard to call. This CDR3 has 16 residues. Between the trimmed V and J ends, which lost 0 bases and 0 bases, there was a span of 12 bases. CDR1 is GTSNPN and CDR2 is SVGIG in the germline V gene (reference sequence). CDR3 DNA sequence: TGTGCCTGGAGTGTTGGGCTGACGAGCTCCTACAATGAGCAGTTCTTC. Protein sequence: CAWSVGLTSSYNEQFF.

CDR3 loop: CASSSQGTGELFF. DNA of the CDR3: TGCGCCAGCAGCTCCCAAGGCACCGGGGAGCTGTTTTTT. The J gene is TRBJ2-2, the V gene TRBV5-1; D is uncertain. V was pared by 3 bases and J by 4 bases, with 7 bases between. Germline lookup yields CDR1 SGHRS and CDR2 YFSETQ. CDR3 length equals 13 residues.

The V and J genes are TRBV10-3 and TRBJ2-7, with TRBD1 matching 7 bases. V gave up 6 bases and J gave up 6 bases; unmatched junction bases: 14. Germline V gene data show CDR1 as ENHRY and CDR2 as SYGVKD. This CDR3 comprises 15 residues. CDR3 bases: TGTGCCATCAGCACTGACAGGGACCTCGCCTCCGAGCAGTACTTC. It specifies CAISTDRDLASEQYF.

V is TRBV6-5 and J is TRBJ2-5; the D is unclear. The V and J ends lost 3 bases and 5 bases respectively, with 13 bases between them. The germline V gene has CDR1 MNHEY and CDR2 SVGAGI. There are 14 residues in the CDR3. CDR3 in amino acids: CASSYAGVAETQYF. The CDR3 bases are TGTGCCAGCAGTTATGCTGGGGTCGCGGAGACCCAGTACTTC.

This CDR3 reads CASSLEGLAGGISTDTQYF. CDR3 DNA: TGCGCCAGCAGCTTGGAAGGACTAGCAGGGGGGATTAGCACAGATACGCAGTATTTT. The J gene is TRBJ2-3, the V gene TRBV5-1; TRBD2 might be the D (8 bases). V dropped 0 bases and J dropped 0 bases, with 20 bases sitting between them. The CDR3 is made up of 19 amino acids. CDR1 SGHRS and CDR2 YFSETQ come from the germline V gene. Combining the CDR3 with reference TRBV5-1 and TRBJ2-3 gives the whole variable domain KAGVTQTPRYLIKTRGQQVTLSCSPISGHRSVSWYQQTPGQGLQFLFEYFSETQRNKGNFPGRFSGRQFSNSRSEMNVSTLELGDSALYLCASSLEGLAGGISTDTQYFGPGTRLTVL.

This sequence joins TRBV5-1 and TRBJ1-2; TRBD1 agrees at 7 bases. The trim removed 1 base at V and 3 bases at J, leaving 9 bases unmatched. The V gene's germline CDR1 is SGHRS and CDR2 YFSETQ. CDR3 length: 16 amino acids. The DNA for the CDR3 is TGCGCCAGCAGCTTGCCCCTTAGAGACAGGGACTATGGCTACACCTTC. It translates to CASSLPLRDRDYGYTF.

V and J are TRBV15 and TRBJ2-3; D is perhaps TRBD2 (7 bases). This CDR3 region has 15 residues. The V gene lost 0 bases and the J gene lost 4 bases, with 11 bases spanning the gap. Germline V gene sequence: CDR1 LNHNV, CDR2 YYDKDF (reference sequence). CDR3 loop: CATSRDEGGADTQYF. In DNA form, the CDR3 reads TGTGCCACCAGCAGAGATGAGGGGGGGGCAGATACGCAGTATTTT.

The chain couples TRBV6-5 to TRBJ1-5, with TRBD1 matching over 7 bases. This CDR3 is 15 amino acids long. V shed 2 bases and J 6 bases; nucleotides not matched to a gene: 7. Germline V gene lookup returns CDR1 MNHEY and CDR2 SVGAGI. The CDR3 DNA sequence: TGTGCCAGCAGTTACCACAGGGGATTGGGTCAGCCCCAGCATTTT. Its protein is CASSYHRGLGQPQHF.

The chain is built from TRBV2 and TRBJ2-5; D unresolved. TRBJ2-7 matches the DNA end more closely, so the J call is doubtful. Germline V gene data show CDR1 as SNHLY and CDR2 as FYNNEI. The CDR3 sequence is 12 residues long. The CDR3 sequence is CASNPPAYEQYF. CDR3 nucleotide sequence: TGTGCCAGCAACCCTCCCGCCTACGAGCAGTACTTC.

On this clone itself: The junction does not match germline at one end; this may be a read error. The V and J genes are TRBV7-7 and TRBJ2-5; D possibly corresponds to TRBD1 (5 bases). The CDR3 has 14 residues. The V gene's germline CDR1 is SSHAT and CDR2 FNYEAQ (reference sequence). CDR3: CASSLGRVPETQYF. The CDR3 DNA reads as TGTGCTAGCAGCTTAGGCAGGGTCCCGGAGACCCAGTACTTC.

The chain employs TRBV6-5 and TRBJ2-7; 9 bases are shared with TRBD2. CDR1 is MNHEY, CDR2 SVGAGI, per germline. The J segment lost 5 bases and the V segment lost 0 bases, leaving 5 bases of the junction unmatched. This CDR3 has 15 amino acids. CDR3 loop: CASSYSAAGGNEQYF. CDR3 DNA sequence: TGTGCCAGCAGTTACTCCGCAGCGGGAGGAAACGAGCAGTACTTC.

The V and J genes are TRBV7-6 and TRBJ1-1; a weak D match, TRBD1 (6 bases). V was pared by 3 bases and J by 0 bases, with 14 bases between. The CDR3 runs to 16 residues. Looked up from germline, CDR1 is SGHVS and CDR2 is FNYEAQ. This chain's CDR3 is CASSLMTGDMNTEAFF. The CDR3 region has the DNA TGTGCCAGCAGCTTGATGACAGGAGACATGAACACTGAAGCTTTCTTT.